Following are 13 T cell receptor beta chains from one sample sequenced in a study of blood T cell repertoires in COVID-19. Generated by immunoSEQ multiplex PCR, the TCRdb table keeps only in-frame clones and is missing some. There are about 250,000 clones in the sample; roughly 86% occur only once, and 5.5% to 6.5% lies in the top ten. Sequenced material: peripheral blood. These receptors all stem from a woman older than 75 with COVID-19, enrolled during active disease.

The chain uses TRBV6-1 and TRBJ1-3; D is uncertain. The V gene's germline CDR1 is MNHNS and CDR2 SASEGT. V was cut by 2 bases and J by 3 bases, with 14 bases left in between. This CDR3 has 16 residues. CDR3 sequence: CASSEIWRAGGNTIYF. DNA for the CDR3: TGTGCCAGCAGTGAAATCTGGAGGGCTGGTGGAAACACCATATATTTT.

The chain carries TRBV19 and TRBJ1-6, with D tentatively TRBD1 (5 bases). The V end was cut by 7 bases, the J end by 9 bases, with 16 bases between. This CDR3 has 14 residues. Germline-derived CDR1 and CDR2 are LNHDA and SQIVND (reference sequence). CDR3 nucleotides: TGTGCCAGTAACAGGTTGGACGGGGGTTCACCCCTCCACTTT. It yields the protein CASNRLDGGSPLHF. The whole variable domain, filled in from reference TRBV19 and TRBJ1-6, reads DGGITQSPKYLFRKEGQNVTLSCEQNLNHDAMYWYRQDPGQGLRLIYYSQIVNDFQKGDIAEGYSVSREKKESFPLTVTSAQKNPTAFYLCASNRLDGGSPLHFGNGTRLTVT.

This rearrangement joins TRBV6-5 to TRBJ2-1; D uncertain. In germline, CDR1 is MNHEY, CDR2 SVGAGI. Trimming took off 4 bases at V and 4 bases at J, with 8 bases between the two ends. The CDR3 covers 13 residues. CDR3 region: CASSFDTYNEQFF. In nucleotides, the CDR3 is TGTGCCAGCAGTTTTGACACATACAATGAGCAGTTCTTC.

The chain couples TRBV5-1 to TRBJ1-2; D remains unclear. V shed 0 bases and J shed 1 base, with 7 bases lying between them. Germline CDR1 is SGHRS and CDR2 is YFSETQ. The CDR3 is 14 amino acids. The CDR3 region has the DNA TGCGCCAGCAGCTTGGGGTTCTATAACTATGGCTACACCTTC. Protein sequence: CASSLGFYNYGYTF. The full variable domain, rest sourced from reference TRBV5-1 and TRBJ1-2, is KAGVTQTPRYLIKTRGQQVTLSCSPISGHRSVSWYQQTPGQGLQFLFEYFSETQRNKGNFPGRFSGRQFSNSRSEMNVSTLELGDSALYLCASSLGFYNYGYTFGSGTRLTVV.

This clone was detected once. For the CDR3, the DNA is TGTGCCATCTCCCCGAGCACAGATACGCAGTATTTT. Amino acid sequence: CAISPSTDTQYF. V and J are TRBV10-3 and TRBJ2-3; D ambiguous. V was clipped by 8 bases and J by 0 bases, with 6 bases between them. This CDR3 region has 12 residues. From germline, CDR1 is ENHRY and CDR2 SYGVKD.

This chain uses TRBV5-8 with TRBJ1-6; 12 nucleotides match TRBD1. The V segment lost 4 bases and the J segment 1 base; nucleotides outside the gene matches: 9. Per germline, CDR1 SGHTS and CDR2 YDEGEE. This CDR3 is built from 19 residues. CDR3 sequence (DNA): TGTGCCAGCAGCACAGGGACAGGGGGCAGAAGGTCCTATAATTCACCCCTCCACTTT. The encoded protein is CASSTGTGGRRSYNSPLHF.

V usage is TRBV4-1 and J usage is TRBJ1-2; TRBD1 agrees at 9 bases. The trim removed 0 bases at V and 5 bases at J, leaving 7 bases unmatched. The CDR3 has 16 residues. Germline V CDR1 and CDR2: MGHRA, YSYEKL. In DNA form, the CDR3 reads TGCGCCAGCAGCCAAGATATGGGGACAGGGATTTATGGCTACACCTTC. This gives the protein CASSQDMGTGIYGYTF.

This rearrangement joins TRBV12-3 or TRBV12-4 to TRBJ1-5; D is unresolved. Trimming took off 1 base at V and 3 bases at J, with 4 bases between the two ends. The CDR3 runs 13 residues. Here the CDR3 reads CASSLGVNQPQHF. CDR3 DNA sequence: TGTGCCAGCAGTTTAGGCGTCAATCAGCCCCAGCATTTT.

The chain links TRBV18 to TRBJ2-2, with D unclear. Germline loops: CDR1 KGHSH, CDR2 LQKENI. The V gene lost 0 bases and the J gene lost 4 bases, with 9 bases spanning the gap. The CDR3 has 15 amino acids. The CDR3: CASSPPSSGTGELFF. The CDR3 DNA sequence: TGTGCCAGCTCACCACCCTCCTCGGGCACCGGGGAGCTGTTTTTT.

This chain uses TRBV7-3 with TRBJ2-7; weak D call: TRBD2 (6 bases). V lost 0 bases, J lost 2 bases, and 14 bases lay in between. The CDR3 consists of 16 residues. The germline gives CDR1 SGHTA, CDR2 FQGTGA. Here the CDR3 DNA reads TGTGCCAGCAGCTTAACGGGAACTGGCGGGACCTACGAGCAGTACTTC. Its protein is CASSLTGTGGTYEQYF.

The V and J genes are TRBV28 and TRBJ1-3; D is undetermined. Germline assignment: CDR1 MDHEN and CDR2 SYDVKM. Trimming removed 3 bases at V and 2 bases at J, with 8 bases between. The length of the CDR3 is 14 residues. The CDR3 protein is CASSLFSPGNTIYF. DNA for the CDR3: TGTGCCAGCAGTTTGTTTAGTCCTGGAAACACCATATATTTT.

The V gene is TRBV7-6, the J gene TRBJ2-3; maybe TRBD2 (7 bases). This CDR3 is 18 amino acids long. CDR1 and CDR2 (germline): SGHVS, FNYEAQ. The germline V and J ends were trimmed by 1 base and 2 bases, with 19 bases remaining between them. The DNA of the CDR3 is TGTGCCAGCAGCTTAGAGGGGGGGGCCATACTCTTCACAGATACGCAGTATTTT. Its protein is CASSLEGGAILFTDTQYF.

The rearrangement joins TRBV18 to TRBJ1-1, with TRBD1 matching 7 bases. The CDR3 runs to 13 residues. Germline V gives CDR1 KGHSH, CDR2 LQKENI. With V trimmed by 6 bases and J by 5 bases, 6 bases remained unmatched. The CDR3 protein is CASSQGDGTEAFF. CDR3 DNA: TGTGCCAGCTCTCAGGGGGATGGGACTGAAGCTTTCTTT.